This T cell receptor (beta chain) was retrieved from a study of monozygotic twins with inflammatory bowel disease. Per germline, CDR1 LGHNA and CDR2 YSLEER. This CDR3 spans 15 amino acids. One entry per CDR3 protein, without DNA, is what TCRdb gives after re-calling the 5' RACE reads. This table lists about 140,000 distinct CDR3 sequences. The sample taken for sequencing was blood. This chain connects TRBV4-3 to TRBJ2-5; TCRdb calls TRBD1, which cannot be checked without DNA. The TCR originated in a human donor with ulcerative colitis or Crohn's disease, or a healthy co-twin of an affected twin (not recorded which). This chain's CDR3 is CASSQETGGQETQYF.